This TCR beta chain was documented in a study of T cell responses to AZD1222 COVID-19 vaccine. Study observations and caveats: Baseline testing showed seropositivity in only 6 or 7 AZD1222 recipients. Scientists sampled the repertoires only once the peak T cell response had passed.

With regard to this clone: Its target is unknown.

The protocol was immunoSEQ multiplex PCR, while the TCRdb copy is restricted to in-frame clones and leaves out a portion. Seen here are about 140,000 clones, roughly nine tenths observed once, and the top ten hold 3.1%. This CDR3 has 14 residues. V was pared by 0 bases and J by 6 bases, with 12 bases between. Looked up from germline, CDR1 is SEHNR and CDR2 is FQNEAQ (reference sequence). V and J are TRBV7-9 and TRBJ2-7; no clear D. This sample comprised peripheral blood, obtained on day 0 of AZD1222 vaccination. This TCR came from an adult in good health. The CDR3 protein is CASSLAERVSEQYF. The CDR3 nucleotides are TGTGCCAGCAGCTTAGCGGAGCGTGTATCCGAGCAGTACTTC.